The TCR beta chain under discussion was sequenced for a study of T-cell memory formation after mild COVID-19. Study results and limitations: Pre-infection memory carried some responding clones, suggesting that cross-reactive memory joined.

TCRdb ran MiXCR on the 5' RACE reads and lists one entry per CDR3 protein. Of about 38,000 distinct CDR3 sequences in the sample, around 10% were seen once. The CDR3 covers 13 residues. Germline CDR1 and CDR2: SGHTA and FQGNSA. V was pared by 7 bases and J by 7 bases, with 16 bases between. This clonotype was recorded many times. Its antigen is unknown. The chain joins TRBV7-2 to TRBJ1-2; D perhaps matches TRBD1 (6 bases). Sample: PBMCs or a T cell subset sorted from them (not recorded which). The source of this sequence is a man between 18 and 35 years old who had mild COVID-19 (a few samples of this study predate the infection). Cell type and time point are not known. CDR3 sequence: CASTTTHRAGYTF. Here the CDR3 DNA reads TGTGCCAGCACCACAACCCACAGGGCTGGCTACACCTTC.